The T cell receptor (beta chain) described here comes from a study of blood T cell repertoires in COVID-19 (dated by TCRdb to the early 2020s). Background for the entire study: Samples covering the acute and convalescent phases of COVID-19 were provided by collaborators in the United States, Italy and Spain. Samples were obtained from the ongoing ImmuneRACE study (first 160 participants) and from 1,254 subjects provided by 6 global collaborators. The repertoires were released in a freely available public database meant as a resource for research on the immune response to SARS-CoV-2. The material from the prospective study consisted of cDNA or gDNA derived from T cells, B-cell-depleted T cells, or PBMCs. Subjects who had been exposed to COVID-19, were actively infected with it, or had recovered from it provided the deeply sampled blood TCRbeta repertoires that made up the dataset. HLA class I and class II types, where available, came from metadata supplied by the sample provider rather than from assay-based typing. Sample metadata almost always included a de-identified subject ID, COVID-19 status, age in years and sex.

Worth noting for this clone: What this receptor recognizes is not known. No qualities accompany the bases; no much larger clone lies one base away.

TCRbeta CDR3 regions were amplified from genomic DNA using the immunoSEQ Assay, a bias-controlled multiplex PCR. For the original study's pipeline: Nucleated cell counts per sample were estimated from amplification of reference gene primers within the assay. To quantify the absolute abundance of each unique TCRbeta CDR3 rearrangement, sequence reads were collapsed and filtered. For each sample, productive Simpson clonality was calculated as the square root of Simpson's diversity index across productive rearrangements. TCRdb's version of the immuneACCESS table is confined to in-frame rearrangements and falls short of the full clone set. An unresolved V gene accounts for under half of the shortfall where checked; the remainder is of unknown origin. Clone size and V and J calls were adopted from that table, with D and trimming inferred from the DNA. This sample has 55,000 to 80,000 clones in its table, and roughly 87% of those were observed once. Approximately 8.9% of the sample goes to the ten largest clones.

Study-level results and caveats: How much clinical and demographic metadata was included differed by source and by participant, and the metadata was provided uncurated.

Each collaborating institution followed its own protocols to collect whole blood in K2EDTA tubes. Collaborator samples were shipped for TCRbeta analysis as frozen whole blood, isolated PBMCs, or DNA extracted from either sample type. The CDR3 spans 16 residues, from the cysteine through the phenylalanine. Of the read, only the CDR3 DNA is kept; its 48 bases are in frame from base 1. At the junction V is shortened by 4 bases and J by 8 bases; bases outside the gene matches: 5. As encoded in the germline V gene (reference sequence), CDR1 is LNHDA while CDR2 is SQIVND. The chain was built from TRBV19 and TRBJ2-1, and TRBD2 aligns with 16 junction nucleotides. This receptor was identified in a man at least 80 years old with acute or convalescent COVID-19. The sample taken for sequencing was peripheral blood. The CDR3 reads as follows: CASSRGLAGGKDEQFF. The DNA is as follows: TGTGCCAGTAGTAGGGGACTAGCGGGGGGGAAGGATGAGCAGTTCTTC.